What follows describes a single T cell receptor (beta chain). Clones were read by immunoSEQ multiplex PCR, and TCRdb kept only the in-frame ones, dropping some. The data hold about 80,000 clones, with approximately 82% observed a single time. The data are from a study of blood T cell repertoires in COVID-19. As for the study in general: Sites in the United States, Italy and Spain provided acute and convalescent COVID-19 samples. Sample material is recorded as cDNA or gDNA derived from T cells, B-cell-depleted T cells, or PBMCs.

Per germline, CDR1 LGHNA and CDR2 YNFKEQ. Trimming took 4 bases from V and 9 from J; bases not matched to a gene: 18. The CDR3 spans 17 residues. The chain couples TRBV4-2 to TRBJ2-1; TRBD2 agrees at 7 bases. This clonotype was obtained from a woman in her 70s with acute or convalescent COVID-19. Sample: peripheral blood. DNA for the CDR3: TGTGCCAGCAGCCGGGGTGGGTCGATGGCGGGAGAGGGTGAGCAGTTCTTC. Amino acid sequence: CASSRGGSMAGEGEQFF.